This TCR beta chain came from a study of neurological immune-mediated disorders. Whole-study results and caveats: Subjects shared no identical expanded-clone CDR3 amino acid sequences, suggesting private TCR-beta repertoires in all groups.

The length of the CDR3 is 16 residues. V lost 4 bases, J lost 0 bases, and 16 bases lay in between. In germline, CDR1 is MDHEN, CDR2 SYDVKM. This clonotype was detected ten times or more. The antigen remains undetermined. The cDNA was synthesized by 5'RACE incorporating 10-nucleotide random UMIs. TCRdb reprocessed the 5' RACE reads via MiXCR and lists one record per CDR3 protein. This table has tens of thousands of distinct CDR3 sequences, just over 4% appearing once. The sorted libraries were prepared using approximately 970,000 CD4+ or CD8+ T cells that had themselves been sorted. This receptor was identified in a woman in her thirties or forties in good health. The sequenced sample was CD4+ T cells from blood. The chain carries TRBV28 and TRBJ2-7; D remains ambiguous. The CDR3, as DNA: TGTGCCAGCAGTTCTCTTAACTGGCCTAGCTCCTACGAGCAGTACTTC. Protein sequence: CASSSLNWPSSYEQYF.